What follows describes a single T cell receptor beta chain. This sample is part of a study of long-term antiretroviral therapy in people with HIV. The run of the v3.0 immunoSEQ assay was at survey level. Profiled with immunoSEQ multiplex PCR; TCRdb holds only in-frame clones, not every one. The table lists about 17,000 clones, around nine tenths of them singletons. This CDR3 comprises 17 residues. Germline V CDR1 and CDR2: KGHSH, LQKENI. Trimming left V 4 bases short and J 0 bases short, with 16 bases between. The sample consisted of unsorted PBMCs, taken 0.3 years after starting antiretroviral therapy. The sequence was obtained from a man in his sixties with HIV. The V gene is TRBV18, the J gene TRBJ2-1, with D perhaps matching TRBD1 (6 bases). In nucleotides, the CDR3 is TGTGCCAGCTCACTGACGACCAGGGGAACCTCCTACAATGAGCAGTTCTTC. This translates into CASSLTTRGTSYNEQFF.